The clone carrying this TCR beta chain was seen many times. Its antigen is as yet unknown. Per germline, CDR1 SGHRS and CDR2 YFSETQ. This CDR3 has 15 amino acids. Deletions cut 2 bases from V and 3 bases from J, with 11 bases between. This sample is part of a study of T cells in Graves' hyperthyroidism and ophthalmopathy. About the study: The blood sample was taken at first diagnosis, before treatment began.

From RNA transcripts, TCR beta CDR3 regions were amplified. TCR CDR3 underwent first-round RT-PCR with the HTBI primer set. One entry per CDR3 protein results from TCRdb running MiXCR on the multiplex PCR reads. Among 650,000 to 700,000 distinct CDR3 sequences listed, 15% to 20% were seen once. Study outcomes and limitations: Most thyroid-expanded clonotypes above 0.001 were also found in blood.

The sample consisted of blood. This receptor was taken from a man aged 50 to 59 with Graves' hyperthyroidism. This rearrangement joins TRBV5-1 to TRBJ2-2; a possible D gene is TRBD2 (6 bases). CDR3 sequence reads: CASSLAERDTGELFF. CDR3 DNA: TGCGCCAGCAGCTTAGCAGAGCGGGACACCGGGGAGCTGTTTTTT.